The present T cell receptor (beta chain) was sequenced within a study of blood T cell repertoires in COVID-19. In the source study's methods: Reference gene primer amplification in the assay estimated nucleated cell counts. TCRdb's copy holds only in-frame clones and misses some; the assay was immunoSEQ multiplex PCR. Clone size and V and J calls were adopted from that table, with D and trimming inferred from the DNA. Among hundreds of thousands of clones, less than 90% were seen once, and the ten largest hold under 3.5%. The CDR3 contains 15 residues. Per the germline V gene, CDR1 is LNHDA and CDR2 is SQIVND (reference sequence). V gave up 4 bases and J gave up 3 bases, with 15 bases separating them. Residents of about 25 US areas, aged 18 to 89 years, made up the participants. Researchers sorted participants into cohorts using their self-reported clinical history.

The sequenced sample was PBMCs or T cells enriched from blood (not recorded which). The rearrangement links TRBV19 to TRBJ1-2, with TRBD1 as a possible D gene (6 bases). This sequence was found in a woman in her 50s who had recovered from COVID-19. The CDR3 nucleotides are TGTGCCAGTAGTACCCACCAGACAGGTTACTATGGCTACACCTTC. It yields the protein CASSTHQTGYYGYTF.